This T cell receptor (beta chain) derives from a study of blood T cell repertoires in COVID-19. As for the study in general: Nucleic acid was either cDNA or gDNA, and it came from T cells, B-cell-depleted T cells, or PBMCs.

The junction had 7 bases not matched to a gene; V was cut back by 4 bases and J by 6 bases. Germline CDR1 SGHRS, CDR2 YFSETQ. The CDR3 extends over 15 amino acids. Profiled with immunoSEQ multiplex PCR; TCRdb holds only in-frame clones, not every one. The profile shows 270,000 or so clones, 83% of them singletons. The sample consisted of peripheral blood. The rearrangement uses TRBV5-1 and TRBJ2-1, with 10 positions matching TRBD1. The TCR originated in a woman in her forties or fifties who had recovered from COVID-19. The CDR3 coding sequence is TGCGCCAGCAGCCCCCGGGACAGGGGCCGCAATGAGCAGTTCTTC. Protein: CASSPRDRGRNEQFF.